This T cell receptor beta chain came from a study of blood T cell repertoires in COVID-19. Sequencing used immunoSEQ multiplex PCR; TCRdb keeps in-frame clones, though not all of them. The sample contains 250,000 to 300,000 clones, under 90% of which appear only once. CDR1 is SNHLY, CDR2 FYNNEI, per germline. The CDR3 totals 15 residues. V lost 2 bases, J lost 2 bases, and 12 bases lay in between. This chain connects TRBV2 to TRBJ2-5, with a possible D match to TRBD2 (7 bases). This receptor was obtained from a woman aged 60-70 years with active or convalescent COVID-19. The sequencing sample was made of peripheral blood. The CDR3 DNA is TGTGCCAGCAGTGAAAAAGGGGGAGGGCAAGAGACCCAGTACTTC. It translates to CASSEKGGGQETQYF.